These T cell receptor beta chains were read from a single sample in a study of T-cell memory formation after mild COVID-19. TCRdb ran MiXCR on the 5' RACE reads and lists one entry per CDR3 protein. The sample yields about 320,000 distinct CDR3 sequences, 14% seen once. Specimen: PBMCs or a T cell subset sorted from them (not recorded which). The source of these receptors is a man younger than 35 who had mild COVID-19 (a few samples of this study predate the infection). Cell type and time point are not known. Both conserved end residues are part of each CDR3. A D gene is named only where the DNA matches it firmly. Clone size is given for some rows only: seen once, a few or many times, or a class if the clone is expanded.

abundance	v_gene	j_gene	d_gene	CDR3nt	CDR3aa
-	TRBV29-1	TRBJ2-5	-	TGCAGCGTTGCAGGCAGACAAGAGACCCAGTACTTC	CSVAGRQETQYF
few	TRBV19	TRBJ1-6	-	TGTGCCAGTAGTTACACAGGGCAAAATTCACCCCTCCACTTT	CASSYTGQNSPLHF
few	TRBV24-1	TRBJ1-2	-	TGTGCCACCAGTGATTTGCCGGGAGGCTACACCTTC	CATSDLPGGYTF
-	TRBV6-2/TRBV6-3	TRBJ2-5	-	TGTGCCAGCGGTAAAGGGGAAGCGGTTCAAGAGACCCAGTACTTC	CASGKGEAVQETQYF
few	TRBV6-5	TRBJ1-1	-	TGTGCCAGCAGTTACTCGTTCGGAGCTGAAGCTTTCTTT	CASSYSFGAEAFF
-	TRBV9	TRBJ2-3	-	TGTGCCAGCAGCGCACGGGACATCACAGATACGCAGTATTTT	CASSARDITDTQYF
few	TRBV5-4	TRBJ2-5	-	TGTGCCAGCAGCTGGTGGGGGGAGACCCAGTACTTC	CASSWWGETQYF
-	TRBV7-7	TRBJ2-3	-	TGTGCTAGCAGCCCGGGACTGACAGTGAATACGCAGTATTTT	CASSPGLTVNTQYF
-	TRBV7-2	TRBJ1-1	-	TGTGCCAGCAGCTTAGTATCGGGGGTCAACACTGAAGCTTTCTTT	CASSLVSGVNTEAFF
-	TRBV7-3	TRBJ1-1	-	TGTGCCAGCAGCGGGCCGCACGGGACTGAAGCTTTCTTT	CASSGPHGTEAFF
-	TRBV7-2	TRBJ2-5	-	TGTGCCAGCAGCTTAGGGGTAAAGATGGAGACCCAGTACTTC	CASSLGVKMETQYF
-	TRBV6-6	TRBJ2-7	-	TGTGCCAGCAGTTACTCCCAGGGAAGGTACGAGCAGTACTTC	CASSYSQGRYEQYF
once	TRBV11-1	TRBJ2-4	-	TGTGCCAGCAGTCAAGGACAGAGTAACCTTCAGTACTTC	CASSQGQSNLQYF
few	TRBV6-5	TRBJ1-1	TRBD1	TGTGCCAGCACCCAGGAGGGGACAGGGGGCGTCGAAGCTTTCTTT	CASTQEGTGGVEAFF
-	TRBV12-5	TRBJ2-6	TRBD1	TGTGCTAGTACGGGGCGGACAGGGACCTCTGGGGCCAACGTCCTGACTTTC	CASTGRTGTSGANVLTF
few	TRBV7-8	TRBJ1-2	TRBD1	TGTGCCAGCAGCAGCTCCCATACAGGGGGCCAAGGCTACACCTTC	CASSSSHTGGQGYTF
few	TRBV4-3	TRBJ2-1	TRBD1	TGCGCCAGCAGCCTCGACAGGGGGTCTAGTTATGAGCAGTTCTTC	CASSLDRGSSYEQFF